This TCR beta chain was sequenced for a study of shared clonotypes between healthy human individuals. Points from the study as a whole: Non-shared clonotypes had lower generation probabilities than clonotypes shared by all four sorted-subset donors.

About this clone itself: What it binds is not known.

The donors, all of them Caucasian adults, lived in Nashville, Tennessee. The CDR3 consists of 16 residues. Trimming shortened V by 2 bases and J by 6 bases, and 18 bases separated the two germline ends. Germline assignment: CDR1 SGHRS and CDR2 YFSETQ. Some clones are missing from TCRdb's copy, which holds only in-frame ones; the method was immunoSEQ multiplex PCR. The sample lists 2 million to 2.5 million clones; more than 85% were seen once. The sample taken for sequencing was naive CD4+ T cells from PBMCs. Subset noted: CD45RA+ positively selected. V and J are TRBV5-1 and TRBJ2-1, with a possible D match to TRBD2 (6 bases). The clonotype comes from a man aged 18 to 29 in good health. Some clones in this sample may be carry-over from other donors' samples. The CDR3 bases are TGCGCCAGCAGCTTCTCCGGGGGTTCAAGGGGCAATGAGCAGTTCTTC. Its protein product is CASSFSGGSRGNEQFF.